Shown below are 10 T cell receptor beta chains from a single sample sequenced in a study of blood T cell repertoires in COVID-19. Profiled with immunoSEQ multiplex PCR; TCRdb holds only in-frame clones, not every one. The data show some 200,000 clones, over 80% seen once. Sequencing was performed on peripheral blood. These TCRs come from a woman in her 30s with COVID-19, enrolled during active disease.

This clone has a single count. The chain has TRBV24-1 and TRBJ1-1; D is unresolved. With 5 bases removed from V and 6 bases from J, the gap between germline ends came to 9 bases. CDR1 KGHDR and CDR2 SFDVKD come from the germline V gene. The CDR3 covers 12 residues. This CDR3 reads CATSGNNAEAFF. The CDR3 DNA follows: TGTGCCACCAGTGGTAACAACGCTGAAGCTTTCTTT.

The rearrangement uses TRBV19 and TRBJ1-5, with TRBD1 matching 8 bases. V was clipped by 8 bases and J by 5 bases; unmatched bases: 20. The CDR3 covers 18 residues. CDR1 and CDR2 from the germline V gene are LNHDA and SQIVND (reference sequence). The CDR3 reads CASAGEESVRGPDQPQHF. CDR3 bases: TGTGCCAGTGCGGGGGAGGAGTCGGTCAGGGGGCCGGATCAGCCCCAGCATTTT. The full variable domain, completed using reference TRBV19 and TRBJ1-5, is DGGITQSPKYLFRKEGQNVTLSCEQNLNHDAMYWYRQDPGQGLRLIYYSQIVNDFQKGDIAEGYSVSREKKESFPLTVTSAQKNPTAFYLCASAGEESVRGPDQPQHFGDGTRLSIL.

The rearrangement uses TRBV28 and TRBJ1-3; D gene unclear. CDR3 length: 17 residues. The germline CDR1 and CDR2 sequences are MDHEN and SYDVKM. Trimming left V 6 bases short and J 0 bases short, with 18 bases between. This CDR3 reads CASSRWGGIDSGNTIYF. The CDR3 coding sequence is TGTGCCAGCAGCCGTTGGGGAGGGATTGACTCTGGAAACACCATATATTTT.

The genes are TRBV6-6 and TRBJ1-1, with a tentative D call TRBD1 (5 bases). The CDR3 is 12 residues long. Trimming cost V 6 bases and J 1 base, with 6 bases left between them. CDR1 is MNHNY, CDR2 SVGAGI, per germline (reference sequence). This CDR3 is CASSRENTEAFF. In nucleotides, the CDR3 is TGTGCCAGCAGCAGGGAGAACACTGAAGCTTTCTTT.

This chain uses TRBV30 with TRBJ2-7; 10 bases map to TRBD1. Trimming at V came to 7 bases and at J to 2 bases, leaving 8 bases not matched to a gene. CDR1 GTSNPN and CDR2 SVGIG come from the germline V gene (reference sequence). This CDR3 has 14 residues. The CDR3 protein is CASQGGQGAYEQYF. In DNA, the CDR3 is TGTGCCTCTCAGGGCGGACAGGGGGCCTACGAGCAGTACTTC.

The chain links TRBV6-2 or TRBV6-3 to TRBJ2-7; 8 bases map to TRBD2. The ends lost 1 base at V and 0 bases at J; junction bases unmatched: 2. The CDR3 is made up of 15 amino acids. Germline V gene lookup returns CDR1 MNHEY and CDR2 SVGEGT. The CDR3 loop reads CASSYYGTSSYEQYF. The DNA of the CDR3 is TGTGCCAGCAGTTACTACGGGACTAGCTCCTACGAGCAGTACTTC.

This chain uses TRBV6-5 with TRBJ2-3; the D gene is possibly TRBD2 (6 bases). Germline V CDR1 and CDR2: MNHEY, SVGAGI. V was pared by 8 bases and J by 1 base, with 10 bases between. The CDR3 has 13 amino acids. The CDR3 region has the DNA TGTGCCAGCCGGGACTGGGGCACAGATACGCAGTATTTT. It is translated as CASRDWGTDTQYF.

The chain links TRBV7-3 to TRBJ2-3, with 12 bases that match TRBD1. The CDR3 consists of 15 residues. Germline CDR1 is SGHTA and CDR2 is FQGTGA. The V and J ends lost 3 bases and 3 bases, in that order; junction bases with no gene match: 1. The CDR3 nucleotides are TGTGCCAGCAGCTTGGGACAGGGGGCGACAGATACGCAGTATTTT. Its translation: CASSLGQGATDTQYF.

This chain joins TRBV5-6 and TRBJ1-2; 9 bases are shared with TRBD1. The ends lost 4 bases at V and 4 bases at J; junction bases unmatched: 8. The CDR3 is made up of 15 amino acids. CDR1 and CDR2 (germline): SGHDT, YYEEEE. CDR3 nucleotides: TGTGCCAGCAGCCCATGGGACAGGGCACCCTATGGCTACACCTTC. This translates into CASSPWDRAPYGYTF.

The CDR3 DNA reads as TGTGCCAGCAGCGCGTCGACAGCGAACACTGAAGCTTTCTTT. This translates into CASSASTANTEAFF. V usage is TRBV7-3 and J usage is TRBJ1-1, with D perhaps TRBD1 (5 bases). Deletions cut 5 bases from V and 1 base from J, with 11 bases between. Germline loops: CDR1 SGHTA, CDR2 FQGTGA. This CDR3 has 14 amino acids.